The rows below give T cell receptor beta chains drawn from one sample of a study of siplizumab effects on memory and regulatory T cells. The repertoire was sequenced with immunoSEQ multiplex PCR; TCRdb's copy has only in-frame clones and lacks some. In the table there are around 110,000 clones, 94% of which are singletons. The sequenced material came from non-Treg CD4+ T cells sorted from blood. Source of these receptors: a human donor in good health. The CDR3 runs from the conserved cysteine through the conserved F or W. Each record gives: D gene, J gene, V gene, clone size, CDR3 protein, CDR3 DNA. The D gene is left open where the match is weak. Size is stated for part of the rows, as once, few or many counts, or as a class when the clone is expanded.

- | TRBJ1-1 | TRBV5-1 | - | CASSQQGNTEAFF | TGCGCCAGCAGCCAACAGGGTAACACTGAAGCTTTCTTT
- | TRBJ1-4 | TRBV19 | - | CASSISGLYTKLFF | TGTGCCAGTAGTATCTCCGGGTTGTACACAAAACTGTTTTTT
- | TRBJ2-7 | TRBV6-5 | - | CASSGYYEQYF | TGTGCCAGCAGTGGCTACTACGAGCAGTACTTC
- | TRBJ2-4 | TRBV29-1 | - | CSVEDISVPNIQYF | TGCAGCGTTGAAGATATTAGTGTTCCGAACATTCAGTACTTC
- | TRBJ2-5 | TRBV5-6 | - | CASSLLGETQYF | TGTGCCAGCAGCTTGCTCGGGGAGACCCAGTACTTC
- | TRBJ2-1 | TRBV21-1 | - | CASGRQGDEQFF | TGTGCCAGCGGACGACAGGGGGATGAGCAGTTCTTC
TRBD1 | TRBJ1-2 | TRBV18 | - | CASSEDRSFYGYTF | TGTGCCAGCTCAGAGGACAGGAGCTTCTATGGCTACACCTTC
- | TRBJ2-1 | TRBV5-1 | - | CASSLGTARYNEQFF | TGCGCCAGCAGCTTGGGAACCGCACGTTACAATGAGCAGTTCTTC
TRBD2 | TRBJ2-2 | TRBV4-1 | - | CASSPLGASGGNTGELFF | TGCGCCAGCAGCCCCCTCGGAGCTAGCGGGGGCAACACCGGGGAGCTGTTTTTT
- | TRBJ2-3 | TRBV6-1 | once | CASLVRGTDTQYF | TGTGCCAGCTTGGTCCGGGGCACAGATACGCAGTATTTT
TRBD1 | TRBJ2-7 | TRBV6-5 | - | CASSRGQGAGEQYF | TGTGCCAGCAGCCGAGGACAGGGGGCAGGCGAGCAGTACTTC
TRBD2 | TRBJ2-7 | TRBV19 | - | CASSKRLAGGSYEQYF | TGTGCCAGTAGTAAAAGACTAGCGGGAGGGTCCTACGAGCAGTACTTC
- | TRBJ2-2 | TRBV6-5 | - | CASSYSGQRGGELFF | TGTGCCAGCAGTTACTCCGGGCAAAGAGGCGGGGAGCTGTTTTTT
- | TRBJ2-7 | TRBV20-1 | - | CSAHQDYEQYF | TGCAGTGCTCACCAGGACTACGAGCAGTACTTC
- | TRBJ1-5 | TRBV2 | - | CASSTGAGPQHF | TGTGCCAGCAGTACGGGGGCAGGGCCCCAGCATTTT
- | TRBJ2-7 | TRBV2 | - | CASTTGLLNEQYF | TGTGCCAGCACAACGGGGCTCCTCAACGAGCAGTACTTC
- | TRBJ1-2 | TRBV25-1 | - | CASSDDLGGGYTF | TGTGCCAGCAGTGATGACCTCGGGGGAGGCTACACCTTC